This TCR beta chain comes out of a study of T cell responses to AZD1222 COVID-19 vaccine. The study, taken as a whole, reports: Unmutated variant regions are reportedly the target of nearly half of TCRs that are spike-specific.

Generated by immunoSEQ multiplex PCR, the TCRdb table keeps only in-frame clones and is missing some. The table has 140,000 to 150,000 clones, around 90% seen once. Details on this clone: What it binds is unknown.

The sequencing here drew on peripheral blood, taken on day 0 of AZD1222 vaccination. This clonotype was obtained from an adult in good health.

The CDR3 sequence is CASSKQPYTGELFF. The CDR3 DNA follows: TGCGCCAGCTCGAAACAGCCTTACACCGGGGAGCTGTTTTTT. V gene TRBV10-1 combines with J gene TRBJ2-2; D not resolved. Trimming shortened V by 8 bases and J by 3 bases, and 13 bases separated the two germline ends. The CDR3 length is 14 residues. Germline values: CDR1 WNHNN, CDR2 SYGVQD (reference sequence).